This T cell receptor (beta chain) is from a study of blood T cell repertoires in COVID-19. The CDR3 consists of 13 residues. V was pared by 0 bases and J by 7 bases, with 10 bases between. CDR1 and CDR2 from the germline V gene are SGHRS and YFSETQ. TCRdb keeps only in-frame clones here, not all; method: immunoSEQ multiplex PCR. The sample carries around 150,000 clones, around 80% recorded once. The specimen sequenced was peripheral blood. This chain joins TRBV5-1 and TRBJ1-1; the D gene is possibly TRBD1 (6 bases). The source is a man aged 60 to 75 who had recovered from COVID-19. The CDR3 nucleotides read TGCGCCAGCAGCTTGGGGCAGGGGAATGAAGCTTTCTTT. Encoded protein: CASSLGQGNEAFF.